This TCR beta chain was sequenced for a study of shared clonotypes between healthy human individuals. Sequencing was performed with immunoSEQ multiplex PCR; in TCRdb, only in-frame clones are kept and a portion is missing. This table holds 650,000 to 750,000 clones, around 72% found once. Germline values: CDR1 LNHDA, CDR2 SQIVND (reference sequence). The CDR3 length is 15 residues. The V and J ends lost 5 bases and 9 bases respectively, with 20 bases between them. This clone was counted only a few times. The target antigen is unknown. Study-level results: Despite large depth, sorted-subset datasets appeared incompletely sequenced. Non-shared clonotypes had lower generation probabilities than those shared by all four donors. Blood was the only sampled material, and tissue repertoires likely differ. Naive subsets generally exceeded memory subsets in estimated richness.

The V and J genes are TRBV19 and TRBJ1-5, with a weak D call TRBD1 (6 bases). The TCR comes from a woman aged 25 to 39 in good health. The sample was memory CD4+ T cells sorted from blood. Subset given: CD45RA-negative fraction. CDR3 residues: CASSRLRDTDPPQHF. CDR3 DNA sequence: TGTGCCAGTAGTCGCCTCCGGGACACGGATCCGCCCCAGCATTTT.